The next 16 T cell receptor beta chains were all read from a single sample in a study of T cell responses to AZD1222 COVID-19 vaccine. The assay was immunoSEQ multiplex PCR, and TCRdb's table has in-frame clones only and misses some. The table records 150,000 to 200,000 clones, approximately 92% of them present only once. The sequencing used peripheral blood, collected 28 days after the second dose of the MenACWY control vaccine. The receptors were gathered from an adult who received the MenACWY meningococcal vaccine as a control.

This chain joins TRBV6-6 and TRBJ1-3; 8 bases are shared with TRBD1. CDR1 is MNHNY, CDR2 SVGAGI, per germline (reference sequence). V was clipped by 5 bases and J by 7 bases; unmatched bases: 13. This CDR3 contains 16 residues. CDR3 protein: CASSARTGSGFNTIYF. CDR3 nucleotides: TGTGCCAGCAGTGCTCGGACAGGGAGCGGATTTAACACCATATATTTT.

This chain uses TRBV19 with TRBJ2-2, with 13 bases that match TRBD2. The CDR3 runs to 18 residues. Germline V lookup: CDR1 LNHDA, CDR2 SQIVND (reference sequence). The V and J ends lost 2 bases and 4 bases, in that order; junction bases with no gene match: 7. In nucleotides, the CDR3 is TGTGCCAGTAGTATATTCGGGACTAGCGGGGTGATCACCGGGGAGCTGTTTTTT. Translating it yields CASSIFGTSGVITGELFF.

The rearrangement links TRBV6-2 or TRBV6-3 to TRBJ2-5; the match to TRBD2 covers 12 bases. V dropped 5 bases and J dropped 5; count of bases not matched to a gene: 6. Germline V CDR1 and CDR2: MNHEY, SVGEGT. This CDR3 spans 15 amino acids. Here the CDR3 DNA reads TGTGCCAGCAGTGGCCGACTAGCGGGGGTCGAGACCCAGTACTTC. This encodes CASSGRLAGVETQYF.

In its sample, this clone was seen a few times. This sequence joins TRBV6-6 and TRBJ2-7, with a possible D match to TRBD1 (5 bases). The germline V gene encodes CDR1 MNHNY and CDR2 SVGAGI (reference sequence). CDR3 length: 15 amino acids. Trimming removed 2 bases at V and 5 bases at J, with 16 bases between. The CDR3 region is CASSYEAGLVHEQYF. The CDR3 region has the DNA TGTGCCAGCAGTTACGAGGCAGGGTTGGTCCACGAGCAGTACTTC.

The chain joins TRBV6-6 to TRBJ1-4; 7 bases fit TRBD1. The V segment lost 5 bases and the J segment 3 bases; nucleotides outside the gene matches: 6. Germline CDR1 is MNHNY and CDR2 is SVGAGI (reference sequence). The CDR3 has 15 residues. The CDR3 nucleotides are TGTGCCAGCAGTGACAGGGTTGGGGCTAATGAAAAACTGTTTTTT. This codes for CASSDRVGANEKLFF.

The V gene is TRBV5-1, the J gene TRBJ2-3; 9 nucleotides line up with TRBD2. Germline V CDR1 and CDR2: SGHRS, YFSETQ. This CDR3 spans 16 amino acids. J was trimmed by 1 base and V by 0 bases; bases with no gene match: 3. The CDR3 loop is CASSLGSSGGTDTQYF. The CDR3 DNA is TGCGCCAGCAGCTTGGGCTCTAGCGGGGGCACAGATACGCAGTATTTT.

The J gene is TRBJ1-1, the V gene TRBV2; TRBD1 matches at 11 bases. CDR1 and CDR2 (germline): SNHLY, FYNNEI. Trimming cost V 7 bases and J 4 bases; bases outside gene matches: 5. The CDR3 runs 14 residues. Written as DNA, the CDR3 is TGTGCCAGCACTAGGGACAGGGGGGCCACTGAAGCTTTCTTT. Its translation: CASTRDRGATEAFF.

The CDR3 region is CASTSGGDTQYF. The CDR3 nucleotides read TGCGCCAGCACCTCGGGGGGAGATACGCAGTATTTT. The chain employs TRBV5-1 and TRBJ2-3; TRBD2 matches 7 bases. The CDR3 loop spans 12 amino acids. Germline V gives CDR1 SGHRS, CDR2 YFSETQ. The V and J ends lost 6 bases and 5 bases, in that order; junction bases with no gene match: 3.

The chain couples TRBV7-2 to TRBJ2-2; D gene ambiguous. Germline CDR1 is SGHTA and CDR2 is FQGNSA. The CDR3 has 15 residues. Between the trimmed V and J ends, which lost 2 bases and 1 base, there was a span of 8 bases. CDR3 coding DNA: TGTGCCAGCAGCTTAATGATGAGGAACACCGGGGAGCTGTTTTTT. It encodes CASSLMMRNTGELFF.

The chain links TRBV19 to TRBJ1-2; TRBD1 matches at 10 bases. Germline V gives CDR1 LNHDA, CDR2 SQIVND (reference sequence). V gave up 6 bases and J gave up 0 bases; unmatched junction bases: 4. The CDR3 runs to 15 residues. CDR3 residues: CASSPGQGANYGYTF. The DNA for the CDR3 is TGTGCCAGTAGCCCAGGACAGGGGGCTAACTATGGCTACACCTTC.

The chain recombines TRBV4-3 with TRBJ2-6; D is ambiguous. The CDR3 has 17 residues. V lost 0 bases to trimming and J lost 0 bases, with 9 bases between them. The germline V gene encodes CDR1 LGHNA and CDR2 YSLEER. The chain's CDR3 is CASSQDFTVSGANVLTF. In DNA, the CDR3 is TGCGCCAGCAGCCAAGACTTTACGGTCTCTGGGGCCAACGTCCTGACTTTC.

The CDR3 loop reads CASSQDRPTGHWGYTF. For the CDR3, the DNA is TGCGCCAGCAGCCAAGATCGGCCGACAGGCCACTGGGGCTACACCTTC. J is TRBJ1-2 and V is TRBV4-3; tentatively, D is TRBD1 (6 bases). V was clipped by 0 bases and J by 8 bases, with 19 bases between them. CDR3 length equals 16 residues. Germline V gene data show CDR1 as LGHNA and CDR2 as YSLEER.

This clone has just one count. Distinct nucleotide sequences in the sample also encode this CDR3. The rearrangement links TRBV18 to TRBJ1-5; TRBD1 aligns across 9 bases. V dropped 3 bases and J dropped 1; count of bases not matched to a gene: 1. Germline V gene data show CDR1 as KGHSH and CDR2 as LQKENI. The CDR3 spans 15 residues. The CDR3 region has the DNA TGTGCCAGCTCACCCGGGACAGGGAGCAATCAGCCCCAGCATTTT. This codes for CASSPGTGSNQPQHF. The full variable domain, its missing parts supplied by reference TRBV18 and TRBJ1-5, is NAGVMQNPRHLVRRRGQEARLRCSPMKGHSHVYWYRQLPEEGLKFMVYLQKENIIDESGMPKERFSAEFPKEGPSILRIQQVVRGDSAAYFCASSPGTGSNQPQHFGDGTRLSIL.

The J gene is TRBJ1-2, the V gene TRBV5-8, with D unresolved. Germline V gene sequence: CDR1 SGHTS, CDR2 YDEGEE. The CDR3 runs 15 residues. The V end was cut by 0 bases, the J end by 8 bases, with 17 bases between. CDR3 DNA sequence: TGTGCCAGCAGCTTGGGTGCGTTTCGGTCGGTAGGCTACACCTTC. It codes for CASSLGAFRSVGYTF.

In its sample, this clone was seen once. The genes are TRBV6-1 and TRBJ1-2; D not resolved. The germline V and J ends were trimmed by 2 bases and 4 bases, with 11 bases remaining between them. From germline, CDR1 is MNHNS and CDR2 SASEGT. The CDR3 runs to 14 residues. The CDR3 is CASSESGNFYGYTF. DNA for the CDR3: TGTGCCAGCAGTGAATCCGGTAACTTCTATGGCTACACCTTC.

V usage is TRBV30 and J usage is TRBJ1-1; no clear D. The CDR3 has 12 amino acids. Trimming cost V 2 bases and J 1 base, with 5 bases left between them. Germline loops: CDR1 GTSNPN, CDR2 SVGIG (reference sequence). CDR3 protein: CAWSFGNTEAFF. The DNA of the CDR3 is TGTGCCTGGAGTTTTGGGAACACTGAAGCTTTCTTT.